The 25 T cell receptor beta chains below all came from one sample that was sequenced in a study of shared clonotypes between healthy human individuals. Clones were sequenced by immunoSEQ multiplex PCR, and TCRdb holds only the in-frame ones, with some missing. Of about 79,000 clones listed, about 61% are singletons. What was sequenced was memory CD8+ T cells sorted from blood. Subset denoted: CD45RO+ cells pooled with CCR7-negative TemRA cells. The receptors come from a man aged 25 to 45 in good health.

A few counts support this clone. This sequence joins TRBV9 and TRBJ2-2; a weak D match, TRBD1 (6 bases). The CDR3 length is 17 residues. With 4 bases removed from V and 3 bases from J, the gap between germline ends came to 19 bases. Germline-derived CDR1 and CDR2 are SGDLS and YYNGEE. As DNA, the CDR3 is TGTGCCAGCAGCCTCAGTCGGGACACTCCCTACACCGGGGAGCTGTTTTTT. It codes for CASSLSRDTPYTGELFF.

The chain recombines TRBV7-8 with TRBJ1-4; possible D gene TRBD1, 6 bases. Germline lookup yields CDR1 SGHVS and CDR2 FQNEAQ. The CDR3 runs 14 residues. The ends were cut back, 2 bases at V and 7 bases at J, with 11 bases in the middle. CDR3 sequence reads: CASSLTGQGEKLFF. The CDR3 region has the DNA TGTGCCAGCAGCTTAACAGGGCAGGGTGAAAAACTGTTTTTT.

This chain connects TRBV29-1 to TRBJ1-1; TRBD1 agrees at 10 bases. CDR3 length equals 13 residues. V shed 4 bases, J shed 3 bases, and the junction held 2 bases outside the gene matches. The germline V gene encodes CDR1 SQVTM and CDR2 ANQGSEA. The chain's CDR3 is CSVGGQGYTEAFF. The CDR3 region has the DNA TGCAGCGTTGGGGGACAGGGGTACACTGAAGCTTTCTTT.

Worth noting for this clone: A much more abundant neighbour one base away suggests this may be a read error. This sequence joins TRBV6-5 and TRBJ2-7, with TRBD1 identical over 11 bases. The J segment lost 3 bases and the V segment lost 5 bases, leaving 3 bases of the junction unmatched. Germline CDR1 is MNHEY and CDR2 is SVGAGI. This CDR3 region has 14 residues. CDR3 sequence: CASSHGTGGYEQYF. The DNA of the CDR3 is TGTGCCAGCAGTCACGGGACAGGGGGCTACGAGCAGTACTTC.

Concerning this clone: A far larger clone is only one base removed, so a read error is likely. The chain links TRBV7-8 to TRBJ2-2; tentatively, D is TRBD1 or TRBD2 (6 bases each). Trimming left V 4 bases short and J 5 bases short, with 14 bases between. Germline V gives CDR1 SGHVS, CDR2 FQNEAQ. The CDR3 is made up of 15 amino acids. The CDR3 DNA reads TGTGCCAGCAGCTCTACAGGAGGGGGGACCGGGGAGCTGTTTTTT. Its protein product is CASSSTGGGTGELFF. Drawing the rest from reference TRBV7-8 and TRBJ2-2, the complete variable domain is GAGVSQSPRYKVAKRGQDVALRCDPISGHVSLFWYQQALGQGPEFLTYFQNEAQLDKSGLPSDRFFAERPEGSVSTLKIQRTQQEDSAVYLCASSSTGGGTGELFFGEGSRLTVL.

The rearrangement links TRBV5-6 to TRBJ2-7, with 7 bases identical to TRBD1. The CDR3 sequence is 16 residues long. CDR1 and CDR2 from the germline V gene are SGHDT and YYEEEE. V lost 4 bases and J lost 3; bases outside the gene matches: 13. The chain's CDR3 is CASSPIGDRNYYEQYF. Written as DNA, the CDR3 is TGTGCCAGCAGCCCGATCGGGGACAGAAACTACTACGAGCAGTACTTC. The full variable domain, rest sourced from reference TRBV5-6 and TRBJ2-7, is DAGVTQSPTHLIKTRGQQVTLRCSPKSGHDTVSWYQQALGQGPQFIFQYYEEEERQRGNFPDRFSGHQFPNYSSELNVNALLLGDSALYLCASSPIGDRNYYEQYFGPGTRLTVT.

The CDR3, as DNA: TGTGCCAGCTTGACACTAGCGGCAGTAAACACCGGGGAGCTGTTTTTT. Translation gives CASLTLAAVNTGELFF. This chain uses TRBV7-9 with TRBJ2-2, with TRBD2 matching 8 bases. V lost 8 bases to trimming and J lost 2 bases; unmatched junction nucleotides: 10. The CDR3 runs to 16 residues. CDR1 and CDR2 (germline): SEHNR, FQNEAQ (reference sequence).

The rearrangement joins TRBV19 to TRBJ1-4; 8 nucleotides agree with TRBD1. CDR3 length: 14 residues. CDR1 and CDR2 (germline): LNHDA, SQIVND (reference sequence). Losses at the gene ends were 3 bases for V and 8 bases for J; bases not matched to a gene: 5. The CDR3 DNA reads TGTGCCAGTAGTATCGGACAGGGTGAGGAAAAACTGTTTTTT. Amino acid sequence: CASSIGQGEEKLFF.

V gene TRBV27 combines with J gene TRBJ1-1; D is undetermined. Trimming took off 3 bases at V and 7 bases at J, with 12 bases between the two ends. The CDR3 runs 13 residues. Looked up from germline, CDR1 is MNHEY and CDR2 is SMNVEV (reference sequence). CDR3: CASSLPGRDEAFF. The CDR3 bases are TGTGCCAGCAGTTTGCCCGGGCGGGATGAAGCTTTCTTT.

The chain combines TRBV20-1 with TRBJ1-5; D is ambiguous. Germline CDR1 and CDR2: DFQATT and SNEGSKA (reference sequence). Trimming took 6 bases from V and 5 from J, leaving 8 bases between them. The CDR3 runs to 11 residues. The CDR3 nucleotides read TGCAGTGCGGGTGGAGATCAGCCCCAGCATTTT. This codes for CSAGGDQPQHF.

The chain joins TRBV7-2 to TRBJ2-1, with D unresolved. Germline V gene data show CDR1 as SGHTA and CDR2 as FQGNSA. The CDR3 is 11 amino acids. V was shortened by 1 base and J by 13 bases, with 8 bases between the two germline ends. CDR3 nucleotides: TGTGCCAGCAGCTTAGAAGAAAAACAGTTCTTC. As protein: CASSLEEKQFF.

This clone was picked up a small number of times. The CDR3 loop reads CASSMGQVSYEQYF. In DNA, the CDR3 is TGTGCCAGTAGTATGGGGCAGGTCTCCTACGAGCAGTACTTC. V gene TRBV19 combines with J gene TRBJ2-7; the D gene is possibly TRBD1 (5 bases). Germline CDR1 LNHDA, CDR2 SQIVND (reference sequence). The CDR3 runs 14 residues. V lost 3 bases to trimming and J lost 0 bases, with 9 bases between them.

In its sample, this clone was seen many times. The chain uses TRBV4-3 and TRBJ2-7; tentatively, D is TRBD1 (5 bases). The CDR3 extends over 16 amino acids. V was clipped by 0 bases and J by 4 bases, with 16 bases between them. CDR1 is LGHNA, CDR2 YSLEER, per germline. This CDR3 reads CASSQELGALNYEQYF. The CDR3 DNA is TGCGCCAGCAGCCAAGAATTAGGGGCGCTTAATTACGAGCAGTACTTC.

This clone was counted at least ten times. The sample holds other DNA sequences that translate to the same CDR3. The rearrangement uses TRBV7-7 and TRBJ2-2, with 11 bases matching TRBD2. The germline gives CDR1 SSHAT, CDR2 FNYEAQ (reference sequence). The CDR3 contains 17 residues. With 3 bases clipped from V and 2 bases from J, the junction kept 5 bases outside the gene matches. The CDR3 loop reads CASSLRTSGPNTGELFF. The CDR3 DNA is TGTGCCAGCAGCTTGAGGACTAGCGGGCCTAACACCGGGGAGCTGTTTTTT.

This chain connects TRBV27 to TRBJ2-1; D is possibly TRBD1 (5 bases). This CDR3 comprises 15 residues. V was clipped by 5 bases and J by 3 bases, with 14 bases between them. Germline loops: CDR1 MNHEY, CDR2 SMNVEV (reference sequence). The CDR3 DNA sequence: TGTGCCAGCAGTCCCACACAGGAGAGCTACAATGAGCAGTTCTTC. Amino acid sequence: CASSPTQESYNEQFF.

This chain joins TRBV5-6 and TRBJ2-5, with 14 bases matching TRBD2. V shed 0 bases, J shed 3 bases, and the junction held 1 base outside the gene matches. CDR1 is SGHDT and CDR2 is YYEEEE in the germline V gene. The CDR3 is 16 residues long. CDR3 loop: CASSLVTSGREETQYF. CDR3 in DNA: TGTGCCAGCAGCTTGGTGACTAGCGGGAGGGAAGAGACCCAGTACTTC.

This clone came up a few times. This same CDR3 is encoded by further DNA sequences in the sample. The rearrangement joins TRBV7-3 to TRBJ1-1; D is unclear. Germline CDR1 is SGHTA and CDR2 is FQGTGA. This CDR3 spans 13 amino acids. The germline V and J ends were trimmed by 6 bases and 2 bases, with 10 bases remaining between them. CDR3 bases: TGTGCCAGCAGTTCCGGACTAAACACTGAAGCTTTCTTT. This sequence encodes CASSSGLNTEAFF.

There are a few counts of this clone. This CDR3 is CASSEPSGPGELFF. The CDR3 nucleotides read TGTGCCAGCAGTGAACCTAGCGGACCCGGGGAGCTGTTTTTT. The rearrangement joins TRBV6-4 to TRBJ2-2; 7 bases fit TRBD2. Germline loops: CDR1 MRHNA, CDR2 SNTAGT. J lost 6 bases, V lost 3 bases, and 4 bases had no gene match. The CDR3 is made up of 14 amino acids.

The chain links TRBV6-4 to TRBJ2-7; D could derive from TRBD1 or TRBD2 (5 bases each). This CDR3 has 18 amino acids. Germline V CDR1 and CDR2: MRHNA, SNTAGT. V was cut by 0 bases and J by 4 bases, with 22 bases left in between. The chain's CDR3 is CASSDSSYRDPFPYEQYF. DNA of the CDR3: TGTGCCAGCAGTGACTCGAGCTACCGGGACCCCTTCCCTTACGAGCAGTACTTC.

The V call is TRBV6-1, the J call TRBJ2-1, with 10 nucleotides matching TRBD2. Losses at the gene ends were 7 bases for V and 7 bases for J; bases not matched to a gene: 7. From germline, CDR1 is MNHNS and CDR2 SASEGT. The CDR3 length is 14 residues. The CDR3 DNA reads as TGTGCCAGCAAGAGGGGTAGCGGGAGGAATGAGCAGTTCTTC. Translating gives CASKRGSGRNEQFF.

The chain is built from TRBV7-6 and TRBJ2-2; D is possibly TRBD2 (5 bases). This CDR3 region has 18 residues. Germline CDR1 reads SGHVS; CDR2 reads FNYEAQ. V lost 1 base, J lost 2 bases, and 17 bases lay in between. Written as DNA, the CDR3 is TGTGCCAGCAGCTTAGTAAACCTGGACTTGGCTAACACCGGGGAGCTGTTTTTT. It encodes CASSLVNLDLANTGELFF.

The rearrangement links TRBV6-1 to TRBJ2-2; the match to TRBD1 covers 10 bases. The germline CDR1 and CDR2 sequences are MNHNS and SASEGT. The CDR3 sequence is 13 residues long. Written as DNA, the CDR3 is TGTGCAGGACAGGGGGAGAACACCGGGGAGCTGTTTTTT. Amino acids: CAGQGENTGELFF.

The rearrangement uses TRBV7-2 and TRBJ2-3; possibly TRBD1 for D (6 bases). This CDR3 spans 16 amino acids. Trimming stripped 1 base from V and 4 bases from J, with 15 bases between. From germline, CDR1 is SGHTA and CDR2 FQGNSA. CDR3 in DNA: TGTGCCAGCAGCTTAGAGGGCTCCTACAGGGCAGATACGCAGTATTTT. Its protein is CASSLEGSYRADTQYF.

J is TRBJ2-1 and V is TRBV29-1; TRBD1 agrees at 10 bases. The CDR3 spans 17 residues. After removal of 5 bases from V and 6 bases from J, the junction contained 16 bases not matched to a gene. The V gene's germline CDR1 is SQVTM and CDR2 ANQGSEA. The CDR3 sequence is CSVPLNRQGARPNEQFF. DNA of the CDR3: TGCAGCGTTCCTTTAAACCGACAGGGGGCTCGGCCCAATGAGCAGTTCTTC.

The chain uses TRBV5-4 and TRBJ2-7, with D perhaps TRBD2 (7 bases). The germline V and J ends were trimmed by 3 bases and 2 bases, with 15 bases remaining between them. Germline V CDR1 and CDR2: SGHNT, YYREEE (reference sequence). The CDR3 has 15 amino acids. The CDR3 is CASSWGASGAYEQYF. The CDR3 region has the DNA TGTGCCAGCAGCTGGGGGGCTAGCGGAGCCTACGAGCAGTACTTC.